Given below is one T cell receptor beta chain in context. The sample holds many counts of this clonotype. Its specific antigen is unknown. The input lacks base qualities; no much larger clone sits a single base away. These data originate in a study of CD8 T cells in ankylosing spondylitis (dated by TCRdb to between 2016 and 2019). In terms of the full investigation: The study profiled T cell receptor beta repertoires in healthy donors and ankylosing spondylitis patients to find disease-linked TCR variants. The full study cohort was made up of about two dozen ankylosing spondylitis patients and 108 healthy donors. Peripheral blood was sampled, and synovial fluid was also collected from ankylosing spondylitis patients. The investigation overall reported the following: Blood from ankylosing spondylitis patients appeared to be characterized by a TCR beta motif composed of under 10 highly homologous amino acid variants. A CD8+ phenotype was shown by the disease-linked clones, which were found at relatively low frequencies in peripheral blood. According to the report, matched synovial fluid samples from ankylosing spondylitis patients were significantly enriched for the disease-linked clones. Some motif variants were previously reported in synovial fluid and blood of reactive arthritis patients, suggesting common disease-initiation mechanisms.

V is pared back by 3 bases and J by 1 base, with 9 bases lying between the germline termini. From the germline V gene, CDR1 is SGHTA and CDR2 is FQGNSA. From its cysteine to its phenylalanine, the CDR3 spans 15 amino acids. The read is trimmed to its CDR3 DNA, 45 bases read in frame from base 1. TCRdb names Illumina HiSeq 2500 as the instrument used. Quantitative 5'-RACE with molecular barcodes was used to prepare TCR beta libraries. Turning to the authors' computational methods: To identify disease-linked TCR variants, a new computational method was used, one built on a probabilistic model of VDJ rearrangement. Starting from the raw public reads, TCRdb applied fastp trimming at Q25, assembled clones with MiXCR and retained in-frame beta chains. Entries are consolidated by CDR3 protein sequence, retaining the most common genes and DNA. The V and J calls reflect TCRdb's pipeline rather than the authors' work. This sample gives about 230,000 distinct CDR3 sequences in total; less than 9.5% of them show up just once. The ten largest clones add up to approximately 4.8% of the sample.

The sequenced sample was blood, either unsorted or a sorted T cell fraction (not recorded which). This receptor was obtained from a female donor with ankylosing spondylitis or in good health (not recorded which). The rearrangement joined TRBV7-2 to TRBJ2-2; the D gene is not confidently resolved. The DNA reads TGTGCCAGCAGCTTGAGAGGCGGGAACACCGGGGAGCTGTTTTTT. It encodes CASSLRGGNTGELFF.